Listed here are 19 T cell receptor beta chains from one sample, sequenced in a study of blood T cell repertoires in COVID-19. Assay: immunoSEQ multiplex PCR; the TCRdb copy retains only in-frame clones and omits some. Found here are 14,000 to 15,000 clones, around 94% of them singletons; the top ten hold under 9%. The source material was peripheral blood. The receptor source for this set is a human donor with active COVID-19. The donor label of this sample is uncertain.

This clone appeared a few times. The V call is TRBV19, the J call TRBJ2-6, with D unclear. Germline V gene sequence: CDR1 LNHDA, CDR2 SQIVND (reference sequence). This CDR3 region has 15 residues. Between the trimmed V and J ends, which lost 6 bases and 0 bases, there was a span of 9 bases. The CDR3 loop is CASSFRSSGANVLTF. CDR3 nucleotide sequence: TGTGCCAGTAGCTTTCGGAGCTCTGGGGCCAACGTCCTGACTTTC.

The rearrangement links TRBV19 to TRBJ2-7; 8 nucleotides align to TRBD1. The germline gives CDR1 LNHDA, CDR2 SQIVND (reference sequence). With 5 bases clipped from V and 3 bases from J, the junction kept 6 bases outside the gene matches. This CDR3 comprises 14 residues. In DNA form, the CDR3 reads TGTGCCAGTAGTGTCAGGACAGGGAGCTACGAGCAGTACTTC. It translates to CASSVRTGSYEQYF.

V gene TRBV11-3 combines with J gene TRBJ2-7, with 8 bases aligning to TRBD1. Germline assignment: CDR1 SGHNT and CDR2 YENEEA. The V gene end was trimmed by 1 base and the J gene end by 7 bases; junction bases not matched to a gene: 3. The CDR3 has 13 residues. CDR3 loop: CASSLAGGKEQYF. The CDR3 nucleotides are TGTGCCAGCAGCTTAGCAGGGGGCAAGGAGCAGTACTTC. The full variable domain, with the rest looked up from reference TRBV11-3 and TRBJ2-7, is EAGVVQSPRYKIIEKKQPVAFWCNPISGHNTLYWYLQNLGQGPELLIRYENEEAVDDSQLPKDRFSAERLKGVDSTLKIQPAELGDSAVYLCASSLAGGKEQYFGPGTRLTVT.

The rearrangement uses TRBV19 and TRBJ2-5; TRBD1 might be the D (6 bases). This CDR3 region has 16 residues. The V and J ends lost 5 bases and 0 bases respectively, with 16 bases between them. In germline, CDR1 is LNHDA, CDR2 SQIVND (reference sequence). This CDR3 reads CASSPHRQANQETQYF. For the CDR3, the DNA is TGTGCCAGTAGTCCACACCGACAGGCGAACCAAGAGACCCAGTACTTC.

On this clone itself: The junction and the germline gene differ at one end; a read error may be behind it. V is TRBV6-5 and J is TRBJ1-5; 9 positions agree with TRBD1. The CDR3 is 14 residues long. In germline, CDR1 is MNHEY, CDR2 SVGAGI. CDR3 amino acids: CASSNTGGKQPQHF. The CDR3 nucleotides read TGTGCCAGCAGTAACACAGGGGGCAAACAGCCCCAGCATTTT.

The V call is TRBV19, the J call TRBJ1-2; the D gene is possibly TRBD1 (5 bases). The germline CDR1 and CDR2 sequences are LNHDA and SQIVND (reference sequence). This CDR3 is 15 amino acids long. Trimming left V 3 bases short and J 0 bases short, with 11 bases between. Here the CDR3 DNA reads TGTGCCAGTAGTATTAACAGGAAAGCTAACTATGGCTACACCTTC. It encodes CASSINRKANYGYTF.

The chain is built from TRBV2 and TRBJ2-7, with 12 bases matching TRBD2. This CDR3 contains 15 residues. The junction had 6 bases not matched to a gene; V was cut back by 6 bases and J by 3 bases. The germline CDR1 and CDR2 sequences are SNHLY and FYNNEI. As DNA, the CDR3 is TGTGCCAGCAGATTGACTAGCGGGGGAAGCTACGAGCAGTACTTC. Its translation: CASRLTSGGSYEQYF.

A note on this clone: A junction end diverges from the germline sequence, so it may reflect a read error. This chain uses TRBV5-6 with TRBJ2-7; maybe TRBD2 (5 bases). Germline CDR1 and CDR2: SGHDT and YYEEEE. This CDR3 has 12 amino acids. As DNA, the CDR3 is TGTGCCAGCAGCTTGGTGGCGGGTCCGAAGATTTTC. Residues: CASSLVAGPKIF.

The sample holds a few counts of this clone. This chain joins TRBV2 and TRBJ2-7; TRBD1 might be the D (5 bases). The CDR3 has 11 amino acids. Per germline, CDR1 SNHLY and CDR2 FYNNEI. V was pared by 7 bases and J by 6 bases, with 10 bases between. CDR3 sequence: CASTSTVEQYF. CDR3 nucleotides: TGTGCCAGCACTTCGACAGTCGAGCAGTACTTC.

V gene TRBV19 combines with J gene TRBJ2-2, with 7 bases identical to TRBD1. This CDR3 comprises 16 residues. The germline CDR1 and CDR2 sequences are LNHDA and SQIVND (reference sequence). Trimming took 7 bases from V and 0 from J; bases not matched to a gene: 8. The CDR3 spells CASTSPGGANTGELFF. CDR3 nucleotide sequence: TGTGCCAGTACCTCACCAGGGGGTGCGAACACCGGGGAGCTGTTTTTT. The full variable domain, its missing parts supplied by reference TRBV19 and TRBJ2-2, is DGGITQSPKYLFRKEGQNVTLSCEQNLNHDAMYWYRQDPGQGLRLIYYSQIVNDFQKGDIAEGYSVSREKKESFPLTVTSAQKNPTAFYLCASTSPGGANTGELFFGEGSRLTVL.

V is TRBV6-4 and J is TRBJ2-1; 11 bases agree with TRBD2. CDR3 size: 16 residues. V was clipped by 5 bases and J by 6 bases; unmatched bases: 9. Germline V gene data show CDR1 as MRHNA and CDR2 as SNTAGT. The CDR3 coding sequence is TGTGCCAGCAGTCAAGGTGGGCTAGCGGGAGGCAATGAGCAGTTCTTC. The encoded protein is CASSQGGLAGGNEQFF.

This clone was counted once. The V gene is TRBV6-5, the J gene TRBJ2-7; D is perhaps TRBD2 (7 bases). The CDR3 has 16 amino acids. V was clipped by 0 bases and J by 6 bases, with 18 bases between them. Looked up from germline, CDR1 is MNHEY and CDR2 is SVGAGI. The CDR3 DNA is TGTGCCAGCAGTTACTCGGGGGGGCGAGTTGAAGGCGAGCAGTACTTC. Its translation: CASSYSGGRVEGEQYF.

The chain links TRBV28 to TRBJ1-5; 7 nucleotides align to TRBD1. Germline V gene sequence: CDR1 MDHEN, CDR2 SYDVKM. Trimming removed 7 bases from V and 3 bases from J; junction bases left unmatched: 6. The CDR3 length is 14 residues. CDR3 amino acids: CASNLQGLNQPQHF. The CDR3 DNA reads TGTGCCAGCAACTTACAGGGGCTCAATCAGCCCCAGCATTTT.

The chain couples TRBV7-8 to TRBJ2-1, with 11 nucleotides matching TRBD2. CDR3 length: 17 residues. Unmatched junction bases numbered 10, after V lost 5 bases and J lost 4 bases. Germline V gives CDR1 SGHVS, CDR2 FQNEAQ. The CDR3 spells CASSHSGRAHPYNEQFF. CDR3 DNA: TGTGCCAGCAGCCATAGCGGGAGGGCCCATCCTTACAATGAGCAGTTCTTC.

The sample holds one count of this clone. As DNA, the CDR3 is TGTGCCAGCTCACCCCAACTTGACGGGGAGCTGTTTTTT. Amino acid sequence: CASSPQLDGELFF. V usage is TRBV18 and J usage is TRBJ2-2; D is uncertain. CDR3 length equals 13 residues. V was trimmed by 3 bases and J by 7 bases, leaving 9 bases between them. Germline CDR1 and CDR2: KGHSH and LQKENI.

The chain employs TRBV19 and TRBJ1-1, with a weak D call TRBD1 (6 bases). V lost 3 bases, J lost 8 bases, and 13 bases lay in between. This CDR3 has 13 residues. Germline loops: CDR1 LNHDA, CDR2 SQIVND (reference sequence). CDR3 protein: CASSIPGAGEAFF. The CDR3 DNA sequence: TGTGCCAGTAGTATCCCAGGGGCTGGAGAAGCTTTCTTT. Filled out from reference TRBV19 and TRBJ1-1, the complete variable domain reads DGGITQSPKYLFRKEGQNVTLSCEQNLNHDAMYWYRQDPGQGLRLIYYSQIVNDFQKGDIAEGYSVSREKKESFPLTVTSAQKNPTAFYLCASSIPGAGEAFFGQGTRLTVV.

V usage is TRBV18 and J usage is TRBJ2-7; TRBD1 matches 9 bases. CDR1 KGHSH and CDR2 LQKENI come from the germline V gene. J gave up 7 bases and V 0 bases, and 10 bases lay outside the gene matches. This CDR3 region has 16 residues. The CDR3 reads CASSPPETGGTGEQYF. The CDR3 DNA reads TGTGCCAGCTCACCACCCGAGACAGGGGGTACGGGGGAGCAGTACTTC.

DNA of the CDR3: TGTGCCAGCAGTTTATCCCTCTACCCGGGACAGGGAGAAAGGCAGTATTTT. Its protein product is CASSLSLYPGQGERQYF. The V call is TRBV28, the J call TRBJ2-3; 9 bases are a match to TRBD1. CDR3 length equals 17 residues. Trimming at V came to 1 base and at J to 11 bases, leaving 16 bases not matched to a gene. Germline V gene data show CDR1 as MDHEN and CDR2 as SYDVKM.

The chain employs TRBV3-1 (or the pseudogene TRBV3-2) and TRBJ2-7; 9 bases map to TRBD2. CDR3 length: 16 amino acids. In germline, CDR1 is LGHDT, CDR2 YNNKEL (reference sequence). V lost 2 bases to trimming and J lost 3 bases; unmatched junction nucleotides: 8. The CDR3 sequence is CASSQFGSGRNYEQYF. CDR3 bases: TGTGCCAGCAGCCAATTTGGGAGCGGGAGGAACTACGAGCAGTACTTC.